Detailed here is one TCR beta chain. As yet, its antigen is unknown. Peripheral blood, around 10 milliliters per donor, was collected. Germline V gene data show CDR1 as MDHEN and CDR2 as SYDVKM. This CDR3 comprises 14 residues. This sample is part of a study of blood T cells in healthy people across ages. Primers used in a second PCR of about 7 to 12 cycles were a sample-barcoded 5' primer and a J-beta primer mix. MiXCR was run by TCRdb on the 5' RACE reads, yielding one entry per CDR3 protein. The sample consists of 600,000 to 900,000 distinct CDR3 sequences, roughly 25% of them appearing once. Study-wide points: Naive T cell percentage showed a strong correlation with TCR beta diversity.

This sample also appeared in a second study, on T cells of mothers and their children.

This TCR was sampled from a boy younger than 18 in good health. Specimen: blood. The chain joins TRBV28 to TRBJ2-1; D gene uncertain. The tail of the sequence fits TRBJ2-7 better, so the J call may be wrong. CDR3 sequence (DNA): TGTGCCAGCAGGCGACACGGAACATCCTACGAGCAGTACTTC. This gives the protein CASRRHGTSYEQYF.